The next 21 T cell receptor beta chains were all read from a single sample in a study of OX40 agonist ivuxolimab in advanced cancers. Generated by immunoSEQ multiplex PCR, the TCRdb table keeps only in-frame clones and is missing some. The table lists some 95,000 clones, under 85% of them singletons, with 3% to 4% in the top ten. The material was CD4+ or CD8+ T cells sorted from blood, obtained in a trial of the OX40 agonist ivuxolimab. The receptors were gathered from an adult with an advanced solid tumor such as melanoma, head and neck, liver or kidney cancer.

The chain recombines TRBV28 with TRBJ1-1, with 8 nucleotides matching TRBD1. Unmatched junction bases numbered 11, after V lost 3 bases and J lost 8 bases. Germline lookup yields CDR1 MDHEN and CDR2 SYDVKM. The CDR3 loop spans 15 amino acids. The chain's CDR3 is CASSFLTGAPGEAFF. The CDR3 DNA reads TGTGCCAGCAGTTTCTTGACAGGGGCCCCGGGGGAAGCTTTCTTT.

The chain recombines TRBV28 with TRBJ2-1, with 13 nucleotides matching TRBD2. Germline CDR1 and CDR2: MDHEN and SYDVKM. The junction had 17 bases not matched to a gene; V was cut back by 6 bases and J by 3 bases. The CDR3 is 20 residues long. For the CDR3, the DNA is TGTGCCAGCAGCACCACGAAAACTAGCGGGAGGGCGACAAGCTACAATGAGCAGTTCTTC. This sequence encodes CASSTTKTSGRATSYNEQFF.

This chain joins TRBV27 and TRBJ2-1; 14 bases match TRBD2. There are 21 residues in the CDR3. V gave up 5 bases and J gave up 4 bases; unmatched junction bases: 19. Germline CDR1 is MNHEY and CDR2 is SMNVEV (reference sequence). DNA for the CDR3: TGTGCCAGCAGTCCGACAGCCATGGGACTAGCGGGAGAGGGACCTTACAATGAGCAGTTCTTC. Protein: CASSPTAMGLAGEGPYNEQFF.

CDR3 coding DNA: TGTGCCAGTAGTTTCTCAGCGGGAGGACGCAATGAGCAGTTCTTC. This sequence encodes CASSFSAGGRNEQFF. V usage is TRBV19 and J usage is TRBJ2-1; 9 bases are a match to TRBD2. The CDR3 runs 15 residues. Germline V gene lookup returns CDR1 LNHDA and CDR2 SQIVND (reference sequence). J lost 6 bases, V lost 5 bases, and 8 bases had no gene match.

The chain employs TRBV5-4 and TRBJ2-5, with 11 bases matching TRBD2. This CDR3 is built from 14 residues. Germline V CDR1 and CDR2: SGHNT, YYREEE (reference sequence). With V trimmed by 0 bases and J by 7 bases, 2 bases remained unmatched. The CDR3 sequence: CASSLGGTSGTQYF. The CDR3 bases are TGTGCCAGCAGCTTGGGTGGGACTAGCGGGACCCAGTACTTC.

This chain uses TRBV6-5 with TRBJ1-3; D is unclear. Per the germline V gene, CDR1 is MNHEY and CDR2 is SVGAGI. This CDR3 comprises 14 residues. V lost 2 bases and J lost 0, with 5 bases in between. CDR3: CASSYEVSGNTIYF. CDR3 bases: TGTGCCAGCAGTTACGAGGTCTCTGGAAACACCATATATTTT.

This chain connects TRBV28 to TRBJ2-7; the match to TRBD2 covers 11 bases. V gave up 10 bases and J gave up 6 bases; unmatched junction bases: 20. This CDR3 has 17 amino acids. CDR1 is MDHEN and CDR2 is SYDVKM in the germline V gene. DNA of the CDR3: TGTGCCACCCAATACCGGCCGGGACTAGCGGCGTCGGGCGAGCAGTACTTC. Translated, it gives CATQYRPGLAASGEQYF. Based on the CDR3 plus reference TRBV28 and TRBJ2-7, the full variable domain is DVKVTQSSRYLVKRTGEKVFLECVQDMDHENMFWYRQDPGLGLRLIYFSYDVKMKEKGDIPEGYSVSREKKERFSLILESASTNQTSMYLCATQYRPGLAASGEQYFGPGTRLTVT.

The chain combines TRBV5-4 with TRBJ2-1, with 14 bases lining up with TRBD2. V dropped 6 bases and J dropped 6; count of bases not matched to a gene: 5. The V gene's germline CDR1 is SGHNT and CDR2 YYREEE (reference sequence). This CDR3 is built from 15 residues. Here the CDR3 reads CASTQGLAGGNEQFF. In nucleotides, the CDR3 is TGTGCCAGCACCCAAGGACTAGCGGGAGGCAATGAGCAGTTCTTC.

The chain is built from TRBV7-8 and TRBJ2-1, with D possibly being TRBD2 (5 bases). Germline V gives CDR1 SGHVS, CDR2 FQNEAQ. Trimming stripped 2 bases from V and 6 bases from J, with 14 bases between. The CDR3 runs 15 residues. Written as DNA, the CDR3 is TGTGCCAGCAGCTTAAATGGCCTAGCCATCAATGAGCAGTTCTTC. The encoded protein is CASSLNGLAINEQFF.

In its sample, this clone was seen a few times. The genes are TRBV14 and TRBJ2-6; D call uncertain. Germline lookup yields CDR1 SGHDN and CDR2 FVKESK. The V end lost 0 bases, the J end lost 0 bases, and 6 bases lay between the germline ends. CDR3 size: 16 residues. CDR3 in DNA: TGTGCCAGCAGCCAAGACCGCCTCTCTGGGGCCAACGTCCTGACTTTC. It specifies CASSQDRLSGANVLTF. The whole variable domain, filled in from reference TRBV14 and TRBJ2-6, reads EAGVTQFPSHSVIEKGQTVTLRCDPISGHDNLYWYRRVMGKEIKFLLHFVKESKQDESGMPNNRFLAERTGGTYSTLKVQPAELEDSGVYFCASSQDRLSGANVLTFGAGSRLTVL.

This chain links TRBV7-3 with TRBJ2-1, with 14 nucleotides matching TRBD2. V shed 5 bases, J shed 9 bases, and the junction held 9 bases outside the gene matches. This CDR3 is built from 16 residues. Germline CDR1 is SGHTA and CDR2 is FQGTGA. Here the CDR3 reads CASSQTGTSGSSEQFF. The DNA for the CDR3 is TGTGCCAGCAGCCAAACCGGGACTAGCGGGAGCAGTGAGCAGTTCTTC.

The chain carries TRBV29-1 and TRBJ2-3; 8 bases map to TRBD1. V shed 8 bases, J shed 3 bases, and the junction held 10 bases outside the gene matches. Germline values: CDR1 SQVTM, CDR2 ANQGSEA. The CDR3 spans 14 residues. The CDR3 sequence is CSFRQGATTDTQYF. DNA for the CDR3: TGCAGCTTCCGCCAGGGGGCGACGACAGATACGCAGTATTTT.

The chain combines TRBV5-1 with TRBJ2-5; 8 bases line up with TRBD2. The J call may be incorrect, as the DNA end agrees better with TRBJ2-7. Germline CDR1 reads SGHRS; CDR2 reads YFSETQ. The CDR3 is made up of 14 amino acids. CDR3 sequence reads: CASSLGLATYEQYF. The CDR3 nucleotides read TGCGCCAGCAGCCTTGGACTAGCCACCTACGAGCAGTACTTC.

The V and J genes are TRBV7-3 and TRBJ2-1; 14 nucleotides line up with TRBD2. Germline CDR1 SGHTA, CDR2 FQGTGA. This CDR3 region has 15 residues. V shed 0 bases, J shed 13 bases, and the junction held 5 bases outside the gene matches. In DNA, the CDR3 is TGTGCCAGCAGCTTAACGGGACTAGCGGGAGAAAGACAGTTCTTC. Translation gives CASSLTGLAGERQFF.

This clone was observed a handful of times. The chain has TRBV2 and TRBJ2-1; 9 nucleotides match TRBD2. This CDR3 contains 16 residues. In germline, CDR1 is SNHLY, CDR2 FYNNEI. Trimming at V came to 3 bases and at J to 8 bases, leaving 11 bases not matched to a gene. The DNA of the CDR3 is TGTGCCAGCAGTGACGGATTAGCGGGAGTCTGGGATGAGCAGTTCTTC. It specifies CASSDGLAGVWDEQFF.

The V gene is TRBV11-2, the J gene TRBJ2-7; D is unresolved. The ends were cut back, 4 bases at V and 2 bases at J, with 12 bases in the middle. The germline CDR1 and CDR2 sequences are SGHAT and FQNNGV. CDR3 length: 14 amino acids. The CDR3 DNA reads TGTGCCAGCAGCTCTCTAAGTAATACCTACGAGCAGTACTTC. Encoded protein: CASSSLSNTYEQYF.

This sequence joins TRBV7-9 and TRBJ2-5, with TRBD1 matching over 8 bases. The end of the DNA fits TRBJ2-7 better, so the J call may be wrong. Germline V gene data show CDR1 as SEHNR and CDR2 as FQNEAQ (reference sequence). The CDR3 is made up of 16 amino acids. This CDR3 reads CASSTGQDAGTYEQYF. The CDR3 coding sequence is TGTGCCAGCAGCACGGGACAGGACGCTGGAACTTACGAGCAGTACTTC.

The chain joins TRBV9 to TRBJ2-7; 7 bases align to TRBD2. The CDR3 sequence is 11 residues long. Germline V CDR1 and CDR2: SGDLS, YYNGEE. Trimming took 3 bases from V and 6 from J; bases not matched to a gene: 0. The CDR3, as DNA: TGTGCCAGCAGCGGCGGGGGCGAGCAGTACTTC. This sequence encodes CASSGGGEQYF.

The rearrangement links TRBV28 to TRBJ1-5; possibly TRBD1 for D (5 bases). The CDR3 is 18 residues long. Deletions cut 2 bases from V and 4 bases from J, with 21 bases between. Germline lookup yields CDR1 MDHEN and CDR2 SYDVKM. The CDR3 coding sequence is TGTGCCAGCAGTTTACGGAAAAGTTGGAGGGGCGGAAATCAGCCCCAGCATTTT. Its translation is CASSLRKSWRGGNQPQHF.

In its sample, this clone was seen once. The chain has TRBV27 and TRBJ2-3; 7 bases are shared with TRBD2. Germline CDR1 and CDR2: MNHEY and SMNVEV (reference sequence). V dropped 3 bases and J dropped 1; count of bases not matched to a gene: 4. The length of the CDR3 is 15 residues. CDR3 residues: CASSFDRGGTDTQYF. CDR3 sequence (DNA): TGTGCCAGCAGTTTCGACCGGGGGGGCACAGATACGCAGTATTTT.

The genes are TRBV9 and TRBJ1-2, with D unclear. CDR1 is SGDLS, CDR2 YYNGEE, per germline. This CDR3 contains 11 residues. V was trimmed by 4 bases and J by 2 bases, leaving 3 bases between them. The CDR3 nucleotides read TGTGCCAGCAGCCCAAACTATGGCTACACCTTC. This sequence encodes CASSPNYGYTF.